The 5 T cell receptor beta chains below were found in one sample sequenced in a study of cytomegalovirus exposure and HLA in healthy donors. Assay used: immunoSEQ multiplex PCR; TCRdb lists only in-frame clones, some missing. The sample has 60,000 to 90,000 clones; 94% are singletons. Sample: PBMCs. The receptors stem from a woman younger than 30 in good health and CMV-seronegative.

The rearrangement links TRBV28 to TRBJ2-1; tentatively, D is TRBD1 (5 bases). Trimming took 3 bases from V and 2 from J, leaving 11 bases between them. Germline CDR1 is MDHEN and CDR2 is SYDVKM. The CDR3 loop spans 15 amino acids. The CDR3 region has the DNA TGTGCCAGCAGTTTTCAGGGTTCGCCCTACAATGAGCAGTTCTTC. Its protein product is CASSFQGSPYNEQFF.

The CDR3 DNA follows: TGTGCCAGCAGCAGGACTAGCGGGGCCCGGTCGGGCACAGATACGCAGTATTTT. This translates into CASSRTSGARSGTDTQYF. The chain links TRBV5-6 to TRBJ2-3; 12 bases line up with TRBD2. V shed 4 bases and J 1 base; nucleotides not matched to a gene: 10. The CDR3 is 18 amino acids. The germline V gene has CDR1 SGHDT and CDR2 YYEEEE. The full variable domain, in which reference TRBV5-6 and TRBJ2-3 provide the parts outside the CDR3, is DAGVTQSPTHLIKTRGQQVTLRCSPKSGHDTVSWYQQALGQGPQFIFQYYEEEERQRGNFPDRFSGHQFPNYSSELNVNALLLGDSALYLCASSRTSGARSGTDTQYFGPGTRLTVL.

The V gene is TRBV4-3, the J gene TRBJ2-7; 7 nucleotides agree with TRBD1. Germline V gene sequence: CDR1 LGHNA, CDR2 YSLEER. The CDR3 consists of 17 residues. Trimming cost V 2 bases and J 2 bases; bases outside gene matches: 12. The CDR3 nucleotides read TGCGCCAGCAGCCAAAGGGAAACGGGACAGCTAGCCTACGAGCAGTACTTC. It specifies CASSQRETGQLAYEQYF.

In this sample, this clone turned up once. V is TRBV30 and J is TRBJ1-2; D ambiguous. Trimming took 2 bases from V and 8 from J, leaving 12 bases between them. The CDR3 is 12 residues long. Germline loops: CDR1 GTSNPN, CDR2 SVGIG (reference sequence). CDR3 nucleotide sequence: TGTGCCTGGAGTATTTCGACAAAAGGCTACACCTTC. It encodes CAWSISTKGYTF. Full variable domain (missing parts from reference TRBV30 and TRBJ1-2): SQTIHQWPATLVQPVGSPLSLECTVEGTSNPNLYWYRQAAGRGLQLLFYSVGIGQISSEVPQNLSASRPQDRQFILSSKKLLLSDSGFYLCAWSISTKGYTFGSGTRLTVV.

The chain couples TRBV28 to TRBJ2-7, with 13 bases fitting TRBD2. This CDR3 is 18 amino acids long. Germline-derived CDR1 and CDR2 are MDHEN and SYDVKM. V shed 4 bases and J 0 bases; nucleotides not matched to a gene: 9. As DNA, the CDR3 is TGTGCCAGCAGTTCCACTAGCGGGGGGGCTCAGATCTCCTACGAGCAGTACTTC. Translation: CASSSTSGGAQISYEQYF.